This TCR beta chain appears in the sequencing data of a study of early T cells in non-severe SARS-CoV-2 infection. Via MiXCR, TCRdb re-called the 5' RACE reads, giving one row per CDR3 protein. The sample carries tens of thousands of distinct CDR3 sequences, less than 15% recorded once. Sequenced input: whole blood. The sequence came from an adult who was a healthcare worker with PCR-confirmed SARS-CoV-2 infection or an uninfected control (not recorded which).

The CDR3 DNA is TGTGCCAGCAGTTACGGTCTAGCGGGGGTGAACAAAAACATTCAGTACTTC. It translates to CASSYGLAGVNKNIQYF. The V gene is TRBV6-2 or TRBV6-3, the J gene TRBJ2-4; 10 nucleotides line up with TRBD2. This CDR3 has 17 residues. The germline V gene has CDR1 MNHEY and CDR2 SVGEGT. V trimming: 2 bases; J trimming: 3 bases; junction bases outside the gene matches: 7.